The 24 T cell receptor beta chains in this list originate from one sample, sequenced in a study of Ad26.COV2.S vaccination and SARS-CoV-2 variants. The sample's treatment: 15 to 20 received Ad26.COV2.S at low or high dose, single or two shots; five or six received placebo; per-sample allocation not given. The samples were gathered on day 63 after the first injection of vaccine or placebo. Sequencing used immunoSEQ multiplex PCR; TCRdb keeps in-frame clones, though not all of them. Here the sample spans around 450,000 clones, 75% to 95% being singletons. Sequenced material: peripheral blood, taken in a trial of Ad26.COV2.S vaccine versus placebo. The receptors shown here come from a person between 18 and 65 years old who received the Ad26.COV2.S COVID-19 vaccine or a placebo.

The J gene is TRBJ2-7, the V gene TRBV5-1, with D possibly matching TRBD2 (6 bases). The CDR3 spans 16 residues. Germline V gene sequence: CDR1 SGHRS, CDR2 YFSETQ. V shed 0 bases and J shed 3 bases, with 16 bases lying between them. This chain's CDR3 is CASSLEGAGPVYEQYF. CDR3 nucleotides: TGCGCCAGCAGCTTGGAGGGTGCGGGGCCGGTCTACGAGCAGTACTTC.

The V gene is TRBV7-9, the J gene TRBJ1-4; possible D gene TRBD1, 5 bases. Trimming left V 5 bases short and J 7 bases short, with 5 bases between. Germline loops: CDR1 SEHNR, CDR2 FQNEAQ (reference sequence). The CDR3 runs to 11 residues. CDR3 DNA sequence: TGTGCCAGCAGCGGGGGTGAAAAACTGTTTTTT. It encodes CASSGGEKLFF.

The chain combines TRBV27 with TRBJ2-3; D may be TRBD1 or TRBD2 (5 bases each). Germline CDR1 and CDR2: MNHEY and SMNVEV (reference sequence). The CDR3 is 16 amino acids. V was cut by 5 bases and J by 4 bases, with 19 bases left in between. Here the CDR3 reads CASSPWDPSFADTQYF. The CDR3 DNA is TGTGCCAGCAGTCCGTGGGACCCTAGCTTTGCAGATACGCAGTATTTT.

The chain joins TRBV30 to TRBJ2-2, with 13 bases fitting TRBD2. Trimming removed 2 bases from V and 7 bases from J; junction bases left unmatched: 7. This CDR3 has 16 amino acids. Germline assignment: CDR1 GTSNPN and CDR2 SVGIG (reference sequence). DNA for the CDR3: TGTGCCTGGAGTCCCCGGACTAGCGGGAGAGTCGGGGAGCTGTTTTTT. Its translation is CAWSPRTSGRVGELFF. The full variable domain, its missing parts supplied by reference TRBV30 and TRBJ2-2, is SQTIHQWPATLVQPVGSPLSLECTVEGTSNPNLYWYRQAAGRGLQLLFYSVGIGQISSEVPQNLSASRPQDRQFILSSKKLLLSDSGFYLCAWSPRTSGRVGELFFGEGSRLTVL.

The chain combines TRBV15 with TRBJ2-4, with D tentatively TRBD2 (5 bases). This CDR3 is built from 19 residues. Looked up from germline, CDR1 is LNHNV and CDR2 is YYDKDF (reference sequence). Between the trimmed V and J ends, which lost 3 bases and 0 bases, there was a span of 21 bases. The CDR3 is CATSSHSGAGRGAKNIQYF. The CDR3 DNA sequence: TGTGCCACCAGCAGCCACTCTGGAGCAGGTCGGGGAGCCAAAAACATTCAGTACTTC. Supplemented by reference TRBV15 and TRBJ2-4, the full variable domain reads DAMVIQNPRYQVTQFGKPVTLSCSQTLNHNVMYWYQQKSSQAPKLLFHYYDKDFNNEADTPDNFQSRRPNTSFCFLDIRSPGLGDTAMYLCATSSHSGAGRGAKNIQYFGAGTRLSVL.

This clone was seen just once. The V call is TRBV15, the J call TRBJ2-3; D possibly uses TRBD1 or TRBD2 (5 bases each). Trimming took 0 bases from V and 0 from J, leaving 10 bases between them. The CDR3 consists of 16 residues. Germline loops: CDR1 LNHNV, CDR2 YYDKDF (reference sequence). The CDR3: CATSRDRGASTDTQYF. CDR3 DNA sequence: TGTGCCACCAGCAGAGATAGGGGAGCTAGCACAGATACGCAGTATTTT.

The chain links TRBV5-1 to TRBJ2-1; 15 bases agree with TRBD2. V dropped 4 bases and J dropped 7; count of bases not matched to a gene: 6. This CDR3 is built from 16 residues. The V gene's germline CDR1 is SGHRS and CDR2 YFSETQ. This CDR3 is CASSRGLAGGRNEQFF. CDR3 in DNA: TGCGCCAGCAGCAGAGGACTAGCGGGAGGGCGGAATGAGCAGTTCTTC.

The V call is TRBV6-4, the J call TRBJ2-7, with 7 bases fitting TRBD1. This CDR3 region has 16 residues. Germline V lookup: CDR1 MRHNA, CDR2 SNTAGT. V lost 2 bases and J lost 2; bases outside the gene matches: 9. The CDR3 nucleotides are TGTGCCAGCAGTGACAGGGGGCGCTGGGTTCCCTACGAGCAGTACTTC. As protein: CASSDRGRWVPYEQYF.

The chain has TRBV3-1 (or the pseudogene TRBV3-2) and TRBJ1-4, with 9 bases lining up with TRBD1. The CDR3 has 13 residues. J gave up 14 bases and V 1 base, and 5 bases lay outside the gene matches. The germline CDR1 and CDR2 sequences are LGHDT and YNNKEL (reference sequence). The CDR3 region has the DNA TGTGCCAGCAGCCAAGTACAGGGGGCTAGGCTGTTTTTT. Translated: CASSQVQGARLFF.

V usage is TRBV11-2 and J usage is TRBJ2-5, with 7 bases identical to TRBD1. V trimming: 5 bases; J trimming: 2 bases; junction bases outside the gene matches: 2. Looked up from germline, CDR1 is SGHAT and CDR2 is FQNNGV. The CDR3 loop spans 13 amino acids. This CDR3 reads CASSQGVQETQYF. The CDR3 bases are TGTGCCAGCAGCCAGGGGGTTCAAGAGACCCAGTACTTC.

This clone was seen only a few times. In nucleotides, the CDR3 is TGTGCCAGCAGCCCGCCGAGGCTTGAGCAGTTCTTC. It encodes CASSPPRLEQFF. This chain connects TRBV13 to TRBJ2-1, with D uncertain. Germline assignment: CDR1 PRHDT and CDR2 FYEKMQ (reference sequence). The V end lost 5 bases, the J end lost 9 bases, and 11 bases lay between the germline ends. The CDR3 covers 12 residues.

The chain links TRBV23-1 to TRBJ1-5; perhaps TRBD1 as D (5 bases). TRBV23-1 is placed among ORFs of uncertain function. Trimming left V 2 bases short and J 0 bases short, with 20 bases between. This CDR3 contains 19 residues. In DNA form, the CDR3 reads TGCGCCAGCAGTCAAACCTGCCGGGGGGGTCCTTATAGCAATCAGCCCCAGCATTTT. This gives the protein CASSQTCRGGPYSNQPQHF.

The gene calls are TRBV19 and TRBJ2-5; 12 nucleotides agree with TRBD2. Germline lookup yields CDR1 LNHDA and CDR2 SQIVND (reference sequence). The CDR3 is 16 residues long. Trimming took 2 bases from V and 5 from J; bases not matched to a gene: 6. The CDR3 coding sequence is TGTGCCAGTAGTATAACCCGACTAGCGGGAGTGGAGACCCAGTACTTC. Protein product: CASSITRLAGVETQYF.

The rearrangement links TRBV28 to TRBJ2-2; TRBD2 matches at 7 bases. V was pared by 8 bases and J by 4 bases, with 7 bases of the junction left unmatched. Looked up from germline, CDR1 is MDHEN and CDR2 is SYDVKM. The CDR3 consists of 14 residues. The CDR3 bases are TGTGCCAGCGCTCCAGCGGGATCCACCGGGGAGCTGTTTTTT. It translates to CASAPAGSTGELFF.

The V gene is TRBV5-1, the J gene TRBJ2-1, with 7 bases identical to TRBD1. This CDR3 is 17 amino acids long. The V gene's germline CDR1 is SGHRS and CDR2 YFSETQ. The V segment lost 1 base and the J segment 0 bases; nucleotides outside the gene matches: 7. CDR3 DNA sequence: TGCGCCAGCAGCTTGTCAGGGGGTGTTTCCTCCTACAATGAGCAGTTCTTC. Translation: CASSLSGGVSSYNEQFF.

The rearrangement joins TRBV11-3 to TRBJ2-4; D is possibly TRBD1 (6 bases). Germline V gene lookup returns CDR1 SGHNT and CDR2 YENEEA. This CDR3 spans 14 amino acids. Trimming shortened V by 5 bases and J by 6 bases, and 14 bases separated the two germline ends. DNA for the CDR3: TGTGCCAGCAGCAGAGATTCAGGGGCAAACATTCAGTACTTC. Protein: CASSRDSGANIQYF. Full variable domain (rest looked up from reference TRBV11-3 and TRBJ2-4): EAGVVQSPRYKIIEKKQPVAFWCNPISGHNTLYWYLQNLGQGPELLIRYENEEAVDDSQLPKDRFSAERLKGVDSTLKIQPAELGDSAVYLCASSRDSGANIQYFGAGTRLSVL.

The genes are TRBV4-2 and TRBJ2-3; 8 nucleotides line up with TRBD2. This CDR3 spans 17 amino acids. Per the germline V gene, CDR1 is LGHNA and CDR2 is YNFKEQ. The ends lost 5 bases at V and 0 bases at J; junction bases unmatched: 10. DNA of the CDR3: TGTGCCAGCAGCTCAGGCACTAGCGGAACTAGCACAGATACGCAGTATTTT. As protein: CASSSGTSGTSTDTQYF.

This clone showed up just once. J is TRBJ2-3 and V is TRBV27; the match to TRBD2 covers 8 bases. CDR3 size: 19 residues. Germline CDR1 and CDR2: MNHEY and SMNVEV (reference sequence). V lost 2 bases and J lost 2; bases outside the gene matches: 15. CDR3: CASSLLPPGLVRITDTQYF. The CDR3, as DNA: TGTGCCAGCAGTTTACTTCCCCCGGGACTAGTCAGAATCACAGATACGCAGTATTTT.

This chain joins TRBV29-1 and TRBJ1-1; TRBD1 might be the D (6 bases). The CDR3 contains 13 residues. V lost 5 bases, J lost 7 bases, and 17 bases lay in between. Germline-derived CDR1 and CDR2 are SQVTM and ANQGSEA. CDR3 protein: CSVFYGGADEAFF. CDR3 nucleotides: TGCAGCGTTTTTTATGGGGGCGCCGATGAAGCTTTCTTT.

V is TRBV5-1 and J is TRBJ2-2; the match to TRBD2 covers 13 bases. This CDR3 comprises 19 residues. V shed 4 bases, J shed 6 bases, and the junction held 15 bases outside the gene matches. CDR1 is SGHRS, CDR2 YFSETQ, per germline. CDR3 region: CASSTPGTSGIGRSGELFF. As DNA, the CDR3 is TGCGCCAGCAGCACCCCCGGGACTAGCGGGATCGGTCGTTCCGGGGAGCTGTTTTTT.

This clone was recorded only once. The chain recombines TRBV19 with TRBJ2-1; possibly TRBD2 for D (6 bases). Germline CDR1 LNHDA, CDR2 SQIVND (reference sequence). The CDR3 length is 14 residues. V was clipped by 4 bases and J by 3 bases, with 10 bases between them. This CDR3 is CASSRLAVYNEQFF. In nucleotides, the CDR3 is TGTGCCAGTAGTAGGTTAGCGGTCTACAATGAGCAGTTCTTC. The variable domain in full, completed from reference TRBV19 and TRBJ2-1, reads DGGITQSPKYLFRKEGQNVTLSCEQNLNHDAMYWYRQDPGQGLRLIYYSQIVNDFQKGDIAEGYSVSREKKESFPLTVTSAQKNPTAFYLCASSRLAVYNEQFFGPGTRLTVL.

V and J are TRBV6-1 and TRBJ1-1; the match to TRBD1 covers 10 bases. V shed 4 bases and J 0 bases; nucleotides not matched to a gene: 11. CDR1 is MNHNS, CDR2 SASEGT, per germline. The CDR3 length is 18 residues. CDR3 sequence: CASSVDRGRNGMNTEAFF. CDR3 DNA sequence: TGTGCCAGCAGTGTAGACAGGGGGCGTAATGGGATGAACACTGAAGCTTTCTTT.

The rearrangement uses TRBV9 and TRBJ1-2, with D unresolved. V was pared by 0 bases and J by 4 bases, with 13 bases between. Germline V gene lookup returns CDR1 SGDLS and CDR2 YYNGEE. There are 15 residues in the CDR3. For the CDR3, the DNA is TGTGCCAGCAGCGTAGGGGTAGATTCTTTCTATGGCTACACCTTC. This sequence encodes CASSVGVDSFYGYTF.

This rearrangement joins TRBV27 to TRBJ2-7; 8 nucleotides align to TRBD1. Germline CDR1 and CDR2: MNHEY and SMNVEV (reference sequence). The V and J ends lost 2 bases and 5 bases, in that order; junction bases with no gene match: 8. This CDR3 region has 15 residues. CDR3 in DNA: TGTGCCAGCAGTTTAGCCGGACAGGGATTCCACGAGCAGTACTTC. This codes for CASSLAGQGFHEQYF.